What follows are 13 T cell receptor beta chains derived from one specimen sequenced in a study of T cells after yellow fever vaccination. TCRdb re-derived calls from the 5' RACE reads in MiXCR, one entry per CDR3 protein. The table includes 300,000 to 400,000 distinct CDR3 sequences, approximately 12% detected once. Material: CD4+ T cells sorted from PBMCs, obtained 15 days after the yellow fever booster vaccination. These receptors were obtained from a man aged 18 to 35 who received the YFV17D yellow fever vaccine.

A few counts support this clonotype. V and J are TRBV11-2 and TRBJ2-5, with 7 bases matching TRBD2. There are 14 residues in the CDR3. Germline CDR1 SGHAT, CDR2 FQNNGV. After removal of 6 bases from V and 1 base from J, the junction contained 5 bases not matched to a gene. The CDR3: CASRSWGGQETQYF. As DNA, the CDR3 is TGTGCCAGCAGGTCCTGGGGGGGCCAAGAGACCCAGTACTTC. Full variable domain (rest looked up from reference TRBV11-2 and TRBJ2-5): EAGVAQSPRYKIIEKRQSVAFWCNPISGHATLYWYQQILGQGPKLLIQFQNNGVVDDSQLPKDRFSAERLKGVDSTLKIQPAKLEDSAVYLCASRSWGGQETQYFGPGTRLLVL.

The chain employs TRBV7-3 and TRBJ2-5; a possible D gene is TRBD2 (5 bases). Trimming took 8 bases from V and 7 from J, leaving 14 bases between them. Germline CDR1 is SGHTA and CDR2 is FQGTGA. The CDR3 totals 12 residues. The CDR3 sequence is CASADPAGTQYF. As DNA, the CDR3 is TGTGCCAGCGCCGACCCGGCGGGGACCCAGTACTTC.

The genes are TRBV7-2 and TRBJ2-1; TRBD2 matches at 13 bases. The CDR3 totals 17 residues. V shed 1 base and J 8 bases; nucleotides not matched to a gene: 8. Per the germline V gene, CDR1 is SGHTA and CDR2 is FQGNSA. The CDR3 reads CASSLETSGGALHEQFF. In nucleotides, the CDR3 is TGTGCCAGCAGCTTAGAAACTAGCGGGGGGGCCCTTCATGAGCAGTTCTTC.

This clonotype was observed a few times. The chain employs TRBV6-2 or TRBV6-3 and TRBJ2-2; D is perhaps TRBD1 (6 bases). Trimming stripped 5 bases from V and 6 bases from J, with 10 bases between. CDR1 MNHEY and CDR2 SVGEGT come from the germline V gene. The CDR3 is made up of 13 amino acids. For the CDR3, the DNA is TGTGCCAGCAGTGTACAGGGCTCCGGGGAGCTGTTTTTT. Its protein product is CASSVQGSGELFF.

The J gene is TRBJ1-1, the V gene TRBV4-2; a possible D gene is TRBD1 (6 bases). V was clipped by 0 bases and J by 5 bases, with 19 bases between them. The CDR3 totals 17 residues. Germline-derived CDR1 and CDR2 are LGHNA and YNFKEQ. The CDR3: CASSQDAQGQVRTEAFF. The CDR3 DNA is TGTGCCAGCAGCCAAGATGCGCAGGGGCAGGTGCGGACTGAAGCTTTCTTT.

There are a few counts of this clonotype. The chain has TRBV5-1 and TRBJ2-5; 7 nucleotides agree with TRBD2. The CDR3 consists of 13 residues. In germline, CDR1 is SGHRS, CDR2 YFSETQ. The ends lost 4 bases at V and 3 bases at J; junction bases unmatched: 3. The CDR3 loop is CASSVRGEETQYF. CDR3 coding DNA: TGCGCCAGCAGCGTTCGGGGGGAAGAGACCCAGTACTTC.

This clonotype was observed a handful of times. The chain couples TRBV7-2 to TRBJ2-1; 9 nucleotides match TRBD1. CDR1 SGHTA and CDR2 FQGNSA come from the germline V gene. With V trimmed by 2 bases and J by 6 bases, 11 bases remained unmatched. This CDR3 is 17 amino acids long. CDR3 nucleotides: TGTGCCAGCAGCTTAACCGGACCGGGACAGGGCTTCAATGAGCAGTTCTTC. Its translation is CASSLTGPGQGFNEQFF. Based on the CDR3 plus reference TRBV7-2 and TRBJ2-1, the full variable domain is GAGVSQSPSNKVTEKGKDVELRCDPISGHTALYWYRQSLGQGLEFLIYFQGNSAPDKSGLPSDRFSAERTGGSVSTLTIQRTQQEDSAVYLCASSLTGPGQGFNEQFFGPGTRLTVL.

J is TRBJ2-7 and V is TRBV5-1, with D perhaps being TRBD1 or TRBD2 (5 bases each). Germline lookup yields CDR1 SGHRS and CDR2 YFSETQ. Trimming stripped 1 base from V and 3 bases from J, with 20 bases between. The CDR3 sequence is 17 residues long. The CDR3 DNA reads as TGCGCCAGCAGCTTGACCTCCCTCCGGGACGGTGGCTACGAGCAGTACGTC. Translation: CASSLTSLRDGGYEQYV.

V and J are TRBV7-2 and TRBJ1-2; 8 nucleotides line up with TRBD1. V was clipped by 3 bases and J by 3 bases; unmatched bases: 9. This CDR3 has 16 amino acids. Germline V gives CDR1 SGHTA, CDR2 FQGNSA. The CDR3 coding sequence is TGTGCCAGCAGCTTTCGACCAGGGGGCCGAGACTATGGCTACACCTTC. It yields the protein CASSFRPGGRDYGYTF.

A few counts support this clonotype. V usage is TRBV7-9 and J usage is TRBJ2-7, with D perhaps assigned TRBD1 or TRBD2 (5 bases each). Germline CDR1 is SEHNR and CDR2 is FQNEAQ (reference sequence). The CDR3 is made up of 13 amino acids. V lost 5 bases to trimming and J lost 3 bases, with 11 bases between them. CDR3 in amino acids: CASSRDPLYEQYF. The CDR3 DNA reads as TGTGCCAGCAGCCGGGACCCACTCTACGAGCAGTACTTC. The entire variable domain, with the rest obtained from reference TRBV7-9 and TRBJ2-7, is as follows: DTGVSQNPRHKITKRGQNVTFRCDPISEHNRLYWYRQTLGQGPEFLTYFQNEAQLEKSRLLSDRFSAERPKGSFSTLEIQRTEQGDSAMYLCASSRDPLYEQYFGPGTRLTVT.

In this sample, this clonotype turned up a few times. CDR3 loop: CASSLRDTRETQYF. CDR3 sequence (DNA): TGTGCCAGCAGCTTAAGGGACACTAGGGAGACCCAGTACTTC. V usage is TRBV7-2 and J usage is TRBJ2-5; tentative D call: TRBD1 (6 bases). The CDR3 spans 14 residues. V shed 2 bases and J shed 5 bases, with 12 bases lying between them. Germline CDR1 reads SGHTA; CDR2 reads FQGNSA.

This chain joins TRBV14 and TRBJ1-1, with 7 bases identical to TRBD1. The CDR3 consists of 18 residues. Germline CDR1 reads SGHDN; CDR2 reads FVKESK. V was pared by 1 base and J by 1 base, with 12 bases of the junction left unmatched. The CDR3 DNA sequence: TGTGCCAGCAGCCAAGTCGATTTACAGGGGAAGGGGAACACTGAAGCTTTCTTT. The encoded protein is CASSQVDLQGKGNTEAFF.

The chain links TRBV7-3 to TRBJ2-2; 7 nucleotides align to TRBD2. The CDR3 has 16 residues. CDR1 SGHTA and CDR2 FQGTGA come from the germline V gene. V shed 5 bases, J shed 7 bases, and the junction held 13 bases outside the gene matches. CDR3 coding DNA: TGTGCCAGCAGCCGACTAGCCAGCTTGGAGGGCGGGGAGCTGTTTTTT. Translating it yields CASSRLASLEGGELFF. Supplemented by reference TRBV7-3 and TRBJ2-2, the full variable domain reads GAGVSQTPSNKVTEKGKYVELRCDPISGHTALYWYRQSLGQGPEFLIYFQGTGAADDSGLPNDRFFAVRPEGSVSTLKIQRTERGDSAVYLCASSRLASLEGGELFFGEGSRLTVL.